These 19 T cell receptor beta chains originate from one sample sequenced in a study of blood T cell repertoires in COVID-19. Assay: immunoSEQ multiplex PCR; the TCRdb copy retains only in-frame clones and omits some. The table includes 70,000 or so clones, 88% detected once. The sample consisted of peripheral blood. The receptors derive from a human donor in a cohort sampled during active COVID-19.

The V gene is TRBV3-1 (or the pseudogene TRBV3-2), the J gene TRBJ2-3; perhaps TRBD2 as D (6 bases). Germline loops: CDR1 LGHDT, CDR2 YNNKEL (reference sequence). The length of the CDR3 is 15 residues. V was pared by 3 bases and J by 2 bases, with 12 bases between. The CDR3 DNA reads TGTGCCAGCAGCCACTCGGCGGGAAACACAGATACGCAGTATTTT. As protein: CASSHSAGNTDTQYF.

The chain recombines TRBV30 with TRBJ1-2; tentative D call: TRBD1 (6 bases). CDR3 size: 11 residues. The germline V gene encodes CDR1 GTSNPN and CDR2 SVGIG (reference sequence). V lost 4 bases and J lost 8, with 11 bases in between. CDR3 in amino acids: CAWKWGGGYTF. The CDR3 coding sequence is TGTGCCTGGAAGTGGGGGGGCGGCTACACCTTC.

This chain links TRBV7-9 with TRBJ2-7, with D uncertain. The CDR3 extends over 12 amino acids. CDR1 and CDR2 (germline): SEHNR, FQNEAQ (reference sequence). V lost 1 base, J lost 5 bases, and 6 bases lay in between. The CDR3 loop is CASSLVPNEQYF. The CDR3 DNA sequence: TGTGCCAGCAGCTTAGTCCCCAACGAGCAGTACTTC.

CDR3 in amino acids: CASSLGGSYEQYF. CDR3 bases: TGTGCCAGCAGTCTCGGTGGCTCCTACGAGCAGTACTTC. The J gene is TRBJ2-7, the V gene TRBV28; D unclear. Germline V gives CDR1 MDHEN, CDR2 SYDVKM. V lost 5 bases and J 0 bases, leaving 8 bases between the germline ends. The CDR3 sequence is 13 residues long.

This clone was detected only once. The V gene is TRBV19, the J gene TRBJ2-2; no clear D gene. The V gene's germline CDR1 is LNHDA and CDR2 SQIVND (reference sequence). Trimming took 4 bases from V and 6 from J, leaving 9 bases between them. The CDR3 length is 13 residues. CDR3 protein: CASSSRSPGELFF. As DNA, the CDR3 is TGTGCCAGTAGTAGCCGGAGCCCCGGGGAGCTGTTTTTT.

The gene calls are TRBV6-5 and TRBJ2-1; the match to TRBD2 covers 8 bases. The CDR3 is made up of 13 amino acids. With V trimmed by 6 bases and J by 7 bases, 5 bases remained unmatched. CDR1 and CDR2 from the germline V gene are MNHEY and SVGAGI. CDR3 in DNA: TGTGCCAGCAGCGGACTAGCTCAAAATGAGCAGTTCTTC. This codes for CASSGLAQNEQFF.

This chain uses TRBV11-3 with TRBJ2-1; D remains unclear. The V and J ends lost 2 bases and 4 bases respectively, with 6 bases between them. Per the germline V gene, CDR1 is SGHNT and CDR2 is YENEEA. The CDR3 totals 13 residues. The CDR3 coding sequence is TGTGCCAGCAGCTTACAGGCTTACAATGAGCAGTTCTTC. Amino acids: CASSLQAYNEQFF.

V and J are TRBV9 and TRBJ2-7, with 7 bases identical to TRBD1. Trimming at V came to 3 bases and at J to 3 bases, leaving 15 bases not matched to a gene. Germline assignment: CDR1 SGDLS and CDR2 YYNGEE. The CDR3 length is 17 residues. CDR3 in amino acids: CASSGPSLHRGRYEQYV. The DNA of the CDR3 is TGTGCCAGCAGCGGACCATCCCTACACAGGGGCCGCTACGAGCAGTACGTC.

This clone was recorded a few times. The chain carries TRBV4-2 and TRBJ2-1, with D possibly matching TRBD2 (6 bases). The V and J ends lost 1 base and 0 bases respectively, with 10 bases between them. Germline V gene lookup returns CDR1 LGHNA and CDR2 YNFKEQ. The CDR3 is 16 residues long. CDR3 DNA sequence: TGTGCCAGCAGCCAAGGCCCGGGACTCTCCTACAATGAGCAGTTCTTC. This encodes CASSQGPGLSYNEQFF.

CDR3 DNA sequence: TGTGCCAGCATTAGTCAGGGGACAAAAAACATTCAGTACTTC. This translates into CASISQGTKNIQYF. The chain carries TRBV2 and TRBJ2-4; D is possibly TRBD1 (6 bases). V lost 7 bases and J lost 4, with 14 bases in between. The CDR3 extends over 14 amino acids. Germline CDR1 SNHLY, CDR2 FYNNEI. The full variable domain, in which reference TRBV2 and TRBJ2-4 provide the parts outside the CDR3, is EPEVTQTPSHQVTQMGQEVILRCVPISNHLYFYWYRQILGQKVEFLVSFYNNEISEKSEIFDDQFSVERPDGSNFTLKIRSTKLEDSAMYFCASISQGTKNIQYFGAGTRLSVL.

This rearrangement joins TRBV3-1 (or the pseudogene TRBV3-2) to TRBJ2-5; 12 bases are a match to TRBD2. J was trimmed by 2 bases and V by 4 bases; bases with no gene match: 5. The V gene's germline CDR1 is LGHDT and CDR2 YNNKEL (reference sequence). There are 16 residues in the CDR3. The CDR3 is CASSPGLAGRQETQYF. CDR3 nucleotide sequence: TGTGCCAGCAGCCCAGGACTAGCGGGACGACAAGAGACCCAGTACTTC.

The chain combines TRBV6-4 with TRBJ1-2; TRBD1 aligns across 8 bases. The germline CDR1 and CDR2 sequences are MRHNA and SNTAGT. V dropped 6 bases and J dropped 8; count of bases not matched to a gene: 14. The CDR3 sequence is 15 residues long. CDR3 residues: CASRPRARGQGGYTF. CDR3 bases: TGTGCCAGCAGACCCCGGGCCAGGGGGCAAGGGGGCTACACCTTC.

The chain employs TRBV29-1 and TRBJ2-3, with D tentatively TRBD2 (5 bases). CDR3 length equals 13 residues. Trimming left V 6 bases short and J 2 bases short, with 12 bases between. Germline-derived CDR1 and CDR2 are SQVTM and ANQGSEA. CDR3 amino acids: CSVAFGITDTQYF. The CDR3 DNA reads as TGCAGCGTCGCGTTCGGGATCACAGATACGCAGTATTTT.

The V gene is TRBV11-3, the J gene TRBJ2-1; TRBD2 is a possible D gene (5 bases). The V and J ends lost 3 bases and 1 base respectively, with 10 bases between them. This CDR3 is 15 amino acids long. Germline-derived CDR1 and CDR2 are SGHNT and YENEEA. In nucleotides, the CDR3 is TGTGCCAGCAGCTTGGGCGGGCTATCCTACAATGAGCAGTTCTTC. Translated: CASSLGGLSYNEQFF.

The chain employs TRBV24-1 and TRBJ2-3, with TRBD2 matching over 9 bases. Germline lookup yields CDR1 KGHDR and CDR2 SFDVKD. V trimming: 4 bases; J trimming: 5 bases; junction bases outside the gene matches: 6. This CDR3 comprises 15 residues. The CDR3 spells CATSEAAGGQDTQYF. CDR3 DNA sequence: TGTGCCACCAGTGAGGCAGCGGGAGGTCAAGATACGCAGTATTTT.

The count of this clone is one. V is TRBV11-3 and J is TRBJ2-2; D unresolved. This CDR3 has 12 residues. Germline assignment: CDR1 SGHNT and CDR2 YENEEA. Trimming shortened V by 0 bases and J by 7 bases, and 3 bases separated the two germline ends. The CDR3 DNA follows: TGTGCCAGCAGCTTAGATCTCGGGGAGCTGTTTTTT. Encoded protein: CASSLDLGELFF.

The chain uses TRBV5-5 and TRBJ1-2; 10 bases line up with TRBD1. Germline trimming cut 0 bases from V and 0 bases from J; bases unmatched to any gene: 2. Germline loops: CDR1 SGHKS, CDR2 YYEKEE (reference sequence). The CDR3 runs to 16 residues. CDR3 region: CASSLVGTGANYGYTF. CDR3 DNA sequence: TGTGCCAGCAGCTTGGTCGGGACAGGGGCTAACTATGGCTACACCTTC.

The gene calls are TRBV5-1 and TRBJ1-2, with TRBD1 matching 7 bases. Trimming removed 0 bases from V and 2 bases from J; junction bases left unmatched: 7. CDR1 and CDR2 from the germline V gene are SGHRS and YFSETQ. CDR3 length: 16 amino acids. The CDR3: CASSLAEGALNYGYTF. DNA of the CDR3: TGCGCCAGCAGCTTGGCCGAGGGGGCCTTGAACTATGGCTACACCTTC.

This chain links TRBV6-5 with TRBJ1-3, with D hard to call. The CDR3 runs 15 residues. In germline, CDR1 is MNHEY, CDR2 SVGAGI. Trimming pared 7 bases from V and 2 bases from J, leaving 15 bases between. The DNA of the CDR3 is TGTGCCAGCATTCCTCCTGGGCCAACTGGAAACACCATATATTTT. Amino acid sequence: CASIPPGPTGNTIYF.